Each of the 15 T cell receptor beta chains below was sequenced from the same sample in a study of Graves' ophthalmopathy and Graves' hyperthyroidism. RNA served as the template for amplifying TCR beta CDR3 regions. First-round RT-PCR used HTBI primers; second-round multiplex PCR followed. TCRdb recomputed calls from the multiplex PCR reads with MiXCR, one row per CDR3 protein. Here the sample spans some 750,000 distinct CDR3 sequences, 40% being singletons. Sequenced input: peripheral blood. These receptor sequences come from an adult man with Graves' ophthalmopathy.

The V and J genes are TRBV19 and TRBJ1-5; D may be TRBD1 (6 bases). The CDR3 contains 14 residues. Looked up from germline, CDR1 is LNHDA and CDR2 is SQIVND (reference sequence). Trimming pared 6 bases from V and 3 bases from J, leaving 12 bases between. The CDR3 here is CASRTTGLNQPQHF. The DNA of the CDR3 is TGTGCCAGTAGAACAACAGGGCTCAATCAGCCCCAGCATTTT.

This clonotype has at least ten counts. V gene TRBV20-1 combines with J gene TRBJ1-2; 9 bases match TRBD1. The CDR3 contains 14 residues. Germline values: CDR1 DFQATT, CDR2 SNEGSKA (reference sequence). V gave up 1 base and J gave up 8 bases; unmatched junction bases: 8. CDR3 coding DNA: TGCAGTGCTAGAGCCTTACAGGGGGCCGGGGGCTACACCTTC. This encodes CSARALQGAGGYTF.

This clonotype turned up a few times. The chain couples TRBV6-2 or TRBV6-3 to TRBJ1-1, with D unresolved. The germline V gene encodes CDR1 MNHEY and CDR2 SVGEGT. The CDR3 consists of 12 residues. V shed 7 bases and J shed 6 bases, with 12 bases lying between them. CDR3 region: CASTSAGSEAFF. The CDR3 DNA sequence: TGTGCCAGCACCTCCGCGGGATCTGAAGCTTTCTTT.

The CDR3 loop is CASRTGRAQADTQYF. For the CDR3, the DNA is TGTGCCAGCAGGACAGGGCGGGCACAGGCAGATACGCAGTATTTT. The chain couples TRBV25-1 to TRBJ2-3, with 7 bases aligning to TRBD1. V lost 6 bases, J lost 4 bases, and 10 bases stayed unmatched. The V gene's germline CDR1 is MGHDK and CDR2 SYGVNS. The CDR3 runs to 15 residues.

Regarding this clonotype: A read error may produce the germline difference seen at one junction end. J is TRBJ2-7 and V is TRBV2, with 7 bases aligning to TRBD1. The CDR3 totals 14 residues. Germline CDR1 SNHLY, CDR2 FYNNEI. The CDR3, as DNA: TGTGCCAGCAGCATCGGGACAGACTCCTGCGAGCAGTACTTC. Its protein product is CASSIGTDSCEQYF.

Notes on this clonotype: This may stem from a read error, because a much larger clone lies one nucleotide away. The chain is built from TRBV9 and TRBJ2-1; D may be TRBD1 or TRBD2 (5 bases each). Per germline, CDR1 SGDLS and CDR2 YYNGEE. The CDR3 runs 14 residues. V was shortened by 1 base and J by 10 bases, with 15 bases between the two germline ends. The CDR3 here is CASSVTGRGYEQFF. Written as DNA, the CDR3 is TGTGCCAGCAGCGTAACTGGCCGGGGCTACGAGCAGTTCTTC.

The chain is built from TRBV7-9 and TRBJ2-7; D ambiguous. Trimming took 3 bases from V and 0 from J, leaving 9 bases between them. CDR1 and CDR2 from the germline V gene are SEHNR and FQNEAQ (reference sequence). This CDR3 is built from 14 residues. The CDR3 protein is CASSFYRNSYEQYF. CDR3 in DNA: TGTGCCAGCAGCTTTTACAGAAACTCCTACGAGCAGTACTTC. The complete variable domain, with remaining parts taken from reference TRBV7-9 and TRBJ2-7, reads DTGVSQNPRHKITKRGQNVTFRCDPISEHNRLYWYRQTLGQGPEFLTYFQNEAQLEKSRLLSDRFSAERPKGSFSTLEIQRTEQGDSAMYLCASSFYRNSYEQYFGPGTRLTVT.

This clonotype was seen more than once but under ten times. This chain uses TRBV20-1 with TRBJ2-7, with 7 bases lining up with TRBD1. Looked up from germline, CDR1 is DFQATT and CDR2 is SNEGSKA (reference sequence). This CDR3 spans 12 amino acids. J was trimmed by 4 bases and V by 4 bases; bases with no gene match: 4. The CDR3 coding sequence is TGCAGTGCTATACCGGACAGGTACGAGCAGTACTTC. Amino acids: CSAIPDRYEQYF.

The chain combines TRBV10-3 with TRBJ1-1; D possibly corresponds to TRBD1 (5 bases). Germline CDR1 is ENHRY and CDR2 is SYGVKD. This CDR3 has 12 amino acids. V gave up 11 bases and J gave up 1 base, with 11 bases separating them. The CDR3 here is CAVGHQNTEAFF. DNA of the CDR3: TGTGCCGTAGGACACCAGAACACTGAAGCTTTCTTT.

The rearrangement joins TRBV25-1 to TRBJ2-1, with TRBD2 matching over 7 bases. This CDR3 contains 15 residues. With 8 bases clipped from V and 6 bases from J, the junction kept 13 bases outside the gene matches. Germline lookup yields CDR1 MGHDK and CDR2 SYGVNS. This chain's CDR3 is CASGQLDGGINEQFF. In DNA, the CDR3 is TGTGCCAGCGGCCAACTAGACGGGGGGATCAATGAGCAGTTCTTC.

In its sample, this clonotype was seen once. The chain couples TRBV7-2 to TRBJ1-2, with D possibly TRBD1 on 5 matching bases. This CDR3 region has 13 residues. Germline CDR1 and CDR2: SGHTA and FQGNSA. The germline V and J ends were trimmed by 8 bases and 3 bases, with 13 bases remaining between them. The CDR3 nucleotides read TGTGCCAGCGGATTAGGGGATGACTATGGCTACACCTTC. The encoded protein is CASGLGDDYGYTF.

This clonotype has a count of ten or more. The chain combines TRBV24-1 with TRBJ1-5; 9 bases line up with TRBD1. V gave up 3 bases and J gave up 4 bases; unmatched junction bases: 6. CDR1 KGHDR and CDR2 SFDVKD come from the germline V gene. This CDR3 is built from 16 residues. DNA of the CDR3: TGTGCCACCAGTGATGGGGACAGGGACGGGAATCAGCCCCAGCATTTT. Translated: CATSDGDRDGNQPQHF.

CDR3 residues: CATSRGTVLYGYTF. The CDR3 coding sequence is TGTGCCACCAGCAGAGGGACAGTGTTGTATGGCTACACCTTC. The chain couples TRBV15 to TRBJ1-2; tentative D call: TRBD1 (6 bases). Germline V CDR1 and CDR2: LNHNV, YYDKDF (reference sequence). The CDR3 spans 14 residues. Trimming took off 1 base at V and 5 bases at J, with 11 bases between the two ends.

This clonotype was seen ten or more times. The rearrangement links TRBV25-1 to TRBJ2-6; tentative D call: TRBD1 (6 bases). From germline, CDR1 is MGHDK and CDR2 SYGVNS. The CDR3 is made up of 15 amino acids. Trimming removed 10 bases at V and 0 bases at J, with 13 bases between. Here the CDR3 reads CANRDTASGANVLTF. The DNA of the CDR3 is TGTGCCAACAGGGACACCGCCTCTGGGGCCAACGTCCTGACTTTC.

The table lists this clonotype with a few counts. The chain carries TRBV11-2 and TRBJ2-5; no clear D. Germline values: CDR1 SGHAT, CDR2 FQNNGV. With 4 bases removed from V and 2 bases from J, the gap between germline ends came to 8 bases. The CDR3 extends over 13 amino acids. CDR3 nucleotides: TGTGCCAGCAGCTCCAGGTGGCAAGAGACCCAGTACTTC. Translated, it gives CASSSRWQETQYF.